One T cell receptor beta chain is described in this entry. This sample is drawn from a study of cytomegalovirus exposure and HLA in healthy donors. PCR involved 60 Vbeta and 13 Jbeta primers. The data were produced by immunoSEQ multiplex PCR, yet TCRdb's version contains in-frame clones alone and is incomplete. In total, the table holds some 150,000 clones. The V segment lost 6 bases and the J segment 1 base; nucleotides outside the gene matches: 2. CDR3 length: 15 residues. Germline V lookup: CDR1 MNHEY, CDR2 SMNVEV (reference sequence). V is TRBV27 and J is TRBJ2-2, with 10 bases fitting TRBD2. The sequence came from a woman between 18 and 30 years old in good health and CMV-seronegative. Source material: PBMCs. The CDR3 here is CASSGLAVNTGELFF. Here the CDR3 DNA reads TGTGCCAGCAGCGGACTAGCGGTGAACACCGGGGAGCTGTTTTTT.